The present T cell receptor beta chain was sequenced within a study of Graves' ophthalmopathy and Graves' hyperthyroidism. Study results and caveats: A 13-signature model separated ophthalmopathy from stable hyperthyroidism, around 90% sensitivity, roughly 80% specificity.

For this clonotype: What it binds is not known.

The V gene end was trimmed by 4 bases and the J gene end by 9 bases; junction bases not matched to a gene: 11. This CDR3 has 14 amino acids. Germline CDR1 is SGHTA and CDR2 is FQGTGA. Amplified material comprised TCR beta CDR3 regions derived from RNA transcripts. An opening RT-PCR round employed HTBI primers and preceded a second-round multiplex PCR. TCRdb re-derived calls from the multiplex PCR reads in MiXCR, one entry per CDR3 protein. This sample has roughly 700,000 distinct CDR3 sequences, with roughly two fifths found just once. This receptor was identified in an adult man with Graves' ophthalmopathy. Sequenced input: peripheral blood. This chain uses TRBV7-3 with TRBJ2-5; TRBD2 aligns across 7 bases. The CDR3 DNA is TGTGCCAGCAGCTCTACTGGGGGGGTGGAGGCCCAGTACTTC. Translated: CASSSTGGVEAQYF.